This T cell receptor beta chain derives from a study of cytomegalovirus exposure and HLA in healthy donors. It was with 60 Vbeta and 13 Jbeta primers that the PCR ran. Assay used: immunoSEQ multiplex PCR; TCRdb lists only in-frame clones, some missing. The sample has roughly 160,000 clones; 65% to 75% are singletons. This CDR3 is built from 15 residues. Looked up from germline, CDR1 is SGHRS and CDR2 is YFSETQ. The V gene lost 4 bases and the J gene lost 4 bases, with 17 bases spanning the gap. This sequence originates from a girl aged 10-17 years in good health and CMV-seronegative. The specimen was PBMCs. The chain carries TRBV5-1 and TRBJ1-2; D unresolved. The CDR3 is CASSPGLKSGYGYTF. CDR3 coding DNA: TGCGCCAGCAGCCCAGGACTCAAGAGCGGCTATGGCTACACCTTC.